The 20 T cell receptor beta chains below were found in one sample sequenced in a study of blood T cells in healthy people across ages (dated by TCRdb to between 2015 and 2017). The library was produced with 5' RACE. Sequencer: Illumina HiSeq 2500. A second PCR of roughly 6 to 12 cycles was run with a J-beta primer mix and a sample-barcoded 5' primer. TCRdb passed the public sequencing reads through fastp at Q25 and MiXCR, retaining productive beta sequences. Records with the same CDR3 protein are collapsed into one entry carrying the most frequent genes and DNA. Present in this sample are about 800,000 distinct CDR3 sequences, 58% of which were seen just once. The ten largest clonotypes hold over 20% of the sample. Sequencing was done on a sample of blood. The receptors were sampled from a man between 25 and 39 years old in good health.

This chain connects TRBV27 to TRBJ2-1; a weak D match, TRBD1 (5 bases). Trimming removed 4 bases from V and 10 bases from J, with 11 bases in between. CDR3 length: 12 amino acids. Germline loops: CDR1 MNHEY, CDR2 SMNVEV (reference sequence). The CDR3, as DNA: TGTGCCAGCAGTTCCTACAACAGGGAGCAGTTCTTC. The encoded protein is CASSSYNREQFF.

This clonotype occurred a few times. The chain links TRBV29-1 to TRBJ2-1; D remains ambiguous. The germline V gene encodes CDR1 SQVTM and CDR2 ANQGSEA. CDR3 length: 10 amino acids. The V gene lost 7 bases and the J gene lost 9 bases, with 10 bases spanning the gap. The CDR3, as DNA: TGCAGCGCCGCACCCCCTGAGCAGTTCTTC. This encodes CSAAPPEQFF.

This chain uses TRBV6-2 or TRBV6-3 with TRBJ1-2; D is possibly TRBD1 (6 bases). The CDR3 extends over 12 amino acids. Per the germline V gene, CDR1 is MNHEY and CDR2 is SVGEGT. V was clipped by 5 bases and J by 8 bases, with 12 bases between them. CDR3 amino acids: CASSGRGQGYTF. CDR3 in DNA: TGTGCCAGCAGTGGACGGGGGCAAGGCTACACCTTC.

V is TRBV2 and J is TRBJ2-2; perhaps TRBD1 as D (5 bases). Between the trimmed V and J ends, which lost 7 bases and 4 bases, there was a span of 16 bases. Germline values: CDR1 SNHLY, CDR2 FYNNEI. The length of the CDR3 is 15 residues. Here the CDR3 reads CASTVRASGTGELFF. Written as DNA, the CDR3 is TGTGCCAGCACCGTCAGGGCCTCTGGCACCGGGGAGCTGTTTTTT.

This chain uses TRBV9 with TRBJ1-4; D may be TRBD1 (6 bases). The V gene's germline CDR1 is SGDLS and CDR2 YYNGEE. Trimming pared 2 bases from V and 1 base from J, leaving 9 bases between. The CDR3 is 15 residues long. The CDR3 sequence: CASSVARGTNEKLFF. In DNA, the CDR3 is TGTGCCAGCAGCGTTGCCAGGGGAACTAATGAAAAACTGTTTTTT.

This clonotype was counted between two and nine times. The V call is TRBV11-1, the J call TRBJ2-1; D unclear. V shed 5 bases and J shed 4 bases, with 12 bases lying between them. Looked up from germline, CDR1 is SGHAT and CDR2 is FQDESV (reference sequence). This CDR3 spans 14 amino acids. The CDR3 DNA reads as TGTGCCAGCAGCCCCCTCGCTCGGTACAATGAGCAGTTCTTC. This gives the protein CASSPLARYNEQFF.

The rearrangement links TRBV12-3 or TRBV12-4 to TRBJ2-3; 9 bases are shared with TRBD2. There are 15 residues in the CDR3. V shed 2 bases, J shed 8 bases, and the junction held 8 bases outside the gene matches. The CDR3 coding sequence is TGTGCCAGCAGTTTATCGGCGGGGGGGCAGGGTACGCAGTATTTT. Translating it yields CASSLSAGGQGTQYF.

The chain links TRBV7-6 to TRBJ1-1, with a tentative D call TRBD1 (6 bases). Germline loops: CDR1 SGHVS, CDR2 FNYEAQ. The CDR3 covers 13 residues. The CDR3 DNA follows: TGTGCGTCAGGGGCGACCAGTGGCACTGAAGCTTTCTTT. Protein product: CASGATSGTEAFF. Full variable domain (missing parts from reference TRBV7-6 and TRBJ1-1): GAGVSQSPRYKVTKRGQDVALRCDPISGHVSLYWYRQALGQGPEFLTYFNYEAQQDKSGLPNDRFSAERPEGSISTLTIQRTEQRDSAMYRCASGATSGTEAFFGQGTRLTVV.

V is TRBV10-3 and J is TRBJ2-1; D is possibly TRBD1 (6 bases). V was shortened by 8 bases and J by 6 bases, with 17 bases between the two germline ends. The CDR3 runs 14 residues. Germline V gene data show CDR1 as ENHRY and CDR2 as SYGVKD. The CDR3 here is CAIAAGQTINEQFF. CDR3 in DNA: TGTGCCATCGCTGCCGGACAGACAATCAATGAGCAGTTCTTC.

The chain is built from TRBV20-1 and TRBJ2-3; D is ambiguous. The germline CDR1 and CDR2 sequences are DFQATT and SNEGSKA (reference sequence). Trimming took off 5 bases at V and 1 base at J, with 10 bases between the two ends. The CDR3 consists of 13 residues. The CDR3 is CSARLSGTDTQYF. CDR3 sequence (DNA): TGCAGTGCTCGCTTATCCGGCACAGATACGCAGTATTTT.

The rearrangement joins TRBV7-2 to TRBJ2-1; no clear D gene. The CDR3 loop spans 14 amino acids. Deletions cut 1 base from V and 3 bases from J, with 7 bases between. Per the germline V gene, CDR1 is SGHTA and CDR2 is FQGNSA. CDR3 protein: CASSLGELYNEQFF. The CDR3 DNA follows: TGTGCCAGCAGCTTAGGCGAACTCTACAATGAGCAGTTCTTC.

The rearrangement uses TRBV6-1 and TRBJ1-1; the D gene is possibly TRBD1 (5 bases). Per germline, CDR1 MNHNS and CDR2 SASEGT. The CDR3 is 13 amino acids. Deletions cut 6 bases from V and 3 bases from J, with 11 bases between. The CDR3 is CASRETAYTEAFF. The CDR3 DNA follows: TGTGCCAGCAGGGAGACAGCATACACTGAAGCTTTCTTT.

This clonotype was picked up one time. The CDR3 sequence: CSAQRGNTSEKLFF. The CDR3 coding sequence is TGCAGTGCGCAAAGAGGCAACACAAGTGAAAAACTGTTTTTT. This chain joins TRBV20-1 and TRBJ1-4; D ambiguous. Germline V lookup: CDR1 DFQATT, CDR2 SNEGSKA (reference sequence). Deletions cut 6 bases from V and 7 bases from J, with 18 bases between. The CDR3 is made up of 14 amino acids.

The table lists this clonotype with a count of one. The chain uses TRBV6-6 and TRBJ2-7; 12 nucleotides agree with TRBD2. With 1 base clipped from V and 2 bases from J, the junction kept 6 bases outside the gene matches. CDR1 and CDR2 (germline): MNHNY, SVGAGI (reference sequence). CDR3 length: 17 amino acids. The CDR3 sequence is CASSYWKTSGSAYEQYF. CDR3 nucleotides: TGTGCCAGCAGTTACTGGAAGACTAGCGGGAGCGCCTACGAGCAGTACTTC.

J is TRBJ2-1 and V is TRBV6-1, with 10 nucleotides matching TRBD1. The CDR3 contains 15 residues. Looked up from germline, CDR1 is MNHNS and CDR2 is SASEGT. V dropped 8 bases and J dropped 3; count of bases not matched to a gene: 7. The CDR3 here is CASGLTGGFYNEQFF. The CDR3, as DNA: TGTGCCAGCGGACTGACAGGGGGCTTCTACAATGAGCAGTTCTTC.

The CDR3 protein is CASSSPGTSVNEQFF. In DNA form, the CDR3 reads TGTGCCAGCAGCTCCCCAGGGACTAGCGTGAATGAGCAGTTCTTC. This chain uses TRBV7-8 with TRBJ2-1; 10 bases map to TRBD2. Germline V gene data show CDR1 as SGHVS and CDR2 as FQNEAQ. J was trimmed by 7 bases and V by 4 bases; bases with no gene match: 7. The CDR3 is made up of 15 amino acids. Supplemented by reference TRBV7-8 and TRBJ2-1, the full variable domain reads GAGVSQSPRYKVAKRGQDVALRCDPISGHVSLFWYQQALGQGPEFLTYFQNEAQLDKSGLPSDRFFAERPEGSVSTLKIQRTQQEDSAVYLCASSSPGTSVNEQFFGPGTRLTVL.

The chain employs TRBV6-6 and TRBJ2-4; 7 bases line up with TRBD2. V dropped 7 bases and J dropped 11; count of bases not matched to a gene: 11. Germline lookup yields CDR1 MNHNY and CDR2 SVGAGI (reference sequence). This CDR3 region has 13 residues. The chain's CDR3 is CASTGEGRGVQYF. DNA of the CDR3: TGTGCCAGCACCGGGGAGGGTCGAGGGGTTCAGTACTTC.

V usage is TRBV6-1 and J usage is TRBJ2-4, with a possible D match to TRBD1 (6 bases). CDR3 length: 17 residues. The germline CDR1 and CDR2 sequences are MNHNS and SASEGT. Trimming took off 2 bases at V and 0 bases at J, with 14 bases between the two ends. CDR3 sequence (DNA): TGTGCCAGCAGTGAATCATGGGGGCTCCTAGCCAAAAACATTCAGTACTTC. This sequence encodes CASSESWGLLAKNIQYF.

This clonotype was picked up one time. The CDR3 here is CAINGREGTDTQYF. The CDR3, as DNA: TGTGCCATCAATGGACGGGAGGGCACAGATACGCAGTATTTT. This chain uses TRBV10-3 with TRBJ2-3; 7 positions agree with TRBD2. V lost 7 bases to trimming and J lost 1 base; unmatched junction nucleotides: 5. The CDR3 has 14 residues. Per germline, CDR1 ENHRY and CDR2 SYGVKD.

This sequence joins TRBV27 and TRBJ2-5; D not certain. V gave up 0 bases and J gave up 11 bases, with 16 bases separating them. Germline V gene lookup returns CDR1 MNHEY and CDR2 SMNVEV (reference sequence). The CDR3 runs 14 residues. The CDR3 sequence is CASSLSSPVNEQYF. As DNA, the CDR3 is TGTGCCAGCAGTTTATCGTCCCCCGTTAATGAGCAGTACTTC.